In this sample, the clone carrying this T cell receptor beta chain turned up a few times. As yet, its antigen is unknown. These data come from a study of shared clonotypes between healthy human individuals. Only in-frame clones appear in the TCRdb table, and some are missing; sequencing was by immunoSEQ multiplex PCR. The sample lists 800,000 to 1,200,000 clones; approximately 80% were seen once. Unmatched junction bases numbered 5, after V lost 7 bases and J lost 2 bases. CDR3 length equals 14 residues. CDR1 and CDR2 (germline): SQVTM, ANQGSEA. Study outcomes and limitations: Compared with memory subsets, naive subsets generally had larger estimated richness.

The genes are TRBV29-1 and TRBJ2-1; 10 bases line up with TRBD2. The material sequenced was memory CD4+ T cells from PBMCs. Subset specified: CD45RA-negative fraction. The origin of this receptor is a young man in good health. Some clones in this sample may be carry-over from other donors' samples. CDR3 nucleotide sequence: TGCAGCGCTCTAGCGGGAGCAGCCTACAATGAGCAGTTCTTC. Its protein product is CSALAGAAYNEQFF.